Presented here are 30 T cell receptor beta chains from one specimen sequenced in a study of blood T cells in healthy people across ages. A second PCR of roughly 7 to 11 cycles used a sample-barcoded 5' primer and a J-beta primer mix. Using its own MiXCR run on the 5' RACE reads, TCRdb lists one record per CDR3 protein. The profile shows 600,000 to 850,000 distinct CDR3 sequences, around 25% of them singletons. The sample also formed part of further work on T cells of mothers and their children.

Sequencing was done on a sample of blood. The receptor source for this set is a boy aged 10-17 years in good health.

A note on this clonotype: One end of the junction does not line up with germline, which may come from a read error. The chain recombines TRBV7-7 with TRBJ2-5; 8 nucleotides align to TRBD1. This CDR3 has 13 residues. CDR1 and CDR2 from the germline V gene are SSHAT and FNYEAQ (reference sequence). CDR3 DNA: TGTGCTAGCAGCCGGACAGGGACGGAGACCCGGTACTTC. Translating gives CASSRTGTETRYF.

The J gene is TRBJ2-5, the V gene TRBV15; 10 positions match TRBD2. Germline loops: CDR1 LNHNV, CDR2 YYDKDF (reference sequence). CDR3 length: 13 residues. The trim removed 6 bases at V and 3 bases at J, leaving 1 base unmatched. The CDR3 DNA follows: TGTGCCACCAGAGGGACTAGCGAAGAGACCCAGTACTTC. Its protein is CATRGTSEETQYF.

This chain uses TRBV9 with TRBJ2-5, with D tentatively TRBD2 (5 bases). Near its end, the DNA agrees better with TRBJ2-7, so the J call may be wrong. Germline V gene sequence: CDR1 SGDLS, CDR2 YYNGEE. CDR3 length: 14 residues. The CDR3 coding sequence is TGTGCCAGCAGCGCACCTGACGGGACCTACGAGCAGTACTTC. Protein sequence: CASSAPDGTYEQYF.

This clonotype was seen more than once but under ten times. The V gene is TRBV29-1, the J gene TRBJ2-1; 9 nucleotides match TRBD2. The V gene end was trimmed by 4 bases and the J gene end by 8 bases; junction bases not matched to a gene: 6. The germline gives CDR1 SQVTM, CDR2 ANQGSEA. The CDR3 is made up of 13 amino acids. CDR3 sequence (DNA): TGCAGCGTTGGGGGGACTAGCAAGGATGAGCAGTTCTTC. Its translation: CSVGGTSKDEQFF.

CDR3: CASSSGLEGYEQFF. The DNA for the CDR3 is TGTGCCAGCAGCTCGGGACTAGAAGGCTATGAGCAGTTCTTC. The chain links TRBV7-3 to TRBJ2-1, with TRBD2 identical over 8 bases. Trimming cost V 4 bases and J 8 bases; bases outside gene matches: 7. The CDR3 loop spans 14 amino acids. Germline V gene data show CDR1 as SGHTA and CDR2 as FQGTGA.

A few counts support this clonotype. The V and J genes are TRBV7-6 and TRBJ2-5, with a possible D match to TRBD2 (6 bases). CDR1 is SGHVS and CDR2 is FNYEAQ in the germline V gene. Trimming left V 5 bases short and J 2 bases short, with 15 bases between. The CDR3 covers 15 residues. The CDR3, as DNA: TGTGCCAGCAGCAGCTTCCGGGACTCACAAGAGACCCAGTACTTC. Protein: CASSSFRDSQETQYF.

The chain links TRBV7-6 to TRBJ1-2; D remains unclear. The CDR3 length is 13 residues. Germline V gene lookup returns CDR1 SGHVS and CDR2 FNYEAQ. Trimming pared 1 base from V and 4 bases from J, leaving 7 bases between. The chain's CDR3 is CASSLDRSYGYTF. The CDR3 coding sequence is TGTGCCAGCAGCTTAGATAGGTCCTATGGCTACACCTTC.

This sequence joins TRBV19 and TRBJ2-7; 9 nucleotides align to TRBD1. Germline V gene lookup returns CDR1 LNHDA and CDR2 SQIVND (reference sequence). The V segment lost 4 bases and the J segment 5 bases; nucleotides outside the gene matches: 9. This CDR3 is built from 15 residues. The CDR3 spells CASSKPGQGGDEQYF. The CDR3 DNA follows: TGTGCCAGTAGTAAACCGGGACAGGGAGGCGACGAGCAGTACTTC.

Turning to this clonotype: An end of the junction differs from the germline gene, which may be a read error. The chain has TRBV15 and TRBJ1-2; the D gene is possibly TRBD1 (6 bases). The CDR3 sequence is 13 residues long. Germline V CDR1 and CDR2: LNHNV, YYDKDF (reference sequence). DNA for the CDR3: TGTGCCTCCAGCAAGGGACATTCCTATGGCTACACCTTC. This encodes CASSKGHSYGYTF.

This chain connects TRBV11-2 to TRBJ2-5; TRBD2 might be the D (6 bases). CDR1 and CDR2 (germline): SGHAT, FQNNGV. The CDR3 has 15 amino acids. V lost 5 bases to trimming and J lost 2 bases, with 15 bases between them. The CDR3 coding sequence is TGTGCCAGCAGCGTGTCTAGCGCGAGGCAAGAGACCCAGTACTTC. Translation gives CASSVSSARQETQYF.

This clonotype has a count of ten or more. The V call is TRBV9, the J call TRBJ2-7, with 7 bases that match TRBD2. Trimming cost V 4 bases and J 0 bases; bases outside gene matches: 1. The CDR3 totals 13 residues. Looked up from germline, CDR1 is SGDLS and CDR2 is YYNGEE. The CDR3 region is CASSSGASYEQYF. In nucleotides, the CDR3 is TGTGCCAGCAGCAGCGGGGCCTCCTACGAGCAGTACTTC.

The genes are TRBV20-1 and TRBJ1-1; D gene ambiguous. Trimming pared 0 bases from V and 4 bases from J, leaving 9 bases between. This CDR3 region has 13 residues. Germline V lookup: CDR1 DFQATT, CDR2 SNEGSKA (reference sequence). The CDR3 DNA reads as TGCAGTGCTAGAGACCGTATGATCACTGAAGCTTTCTTT. Its translation is CSARDRMITEAFF.

This clonotype has only a few counts. The chain joins TRBV2 to TRBJ1-2, with a tentative D call TRBD1 (5 bases). V was trimmed by 3 bases and J by 8 bases, leaving 13 bases between them. The germline V gene encodes CDR1 SNHLY and CDR2 FYNNEI. The CDR3 sequence is 13 residues long. CDR3 in amino acids: CASSDKGTRGYTF. CDR3 nucleotides: TGTGCCAGCAGTGATAAAGGGACGAGAGGCTACACCTTC.

J is TRBJ1-1 and V is TRBV18; 7 bases match TRBD1. This CDR3 has 13 residues. Germline values: CDR1 KGHSH, CDR2 LQKENI. V shed 5 bases, J shed 6 bases, and the junction held 6 bases outside the gene matches. CDR3 sequence: CASSVQGDAEAFF. In DNA form, the CDR3 reads TGTGCCAGCTCAGTTCAGGGGGATGCTGAAGCTTTCTTT.

This clonotype was picked up a small number of times. V and J are TRBV7-8 and TRBJ2-4; no definite D call. The CDR3 has 17 residues. V was cut by 3 bases and J by 4 bases, with 19 bases left in between. Germline V lookup: CDR1 SGHVS, CDR2 FQNEAQ. Written as DNA, the CDR3 is TGTGCCAGCAGCTTCCTTCGGGTTTCAGGCCTGAAAAACATTCAGTACTTC. Residues: CASSFLRVSGLKNIQYF.

The chain combines TRBV5-4 with TRBJ2-1, with D perhaps assigned TRBD1 or TRBD2 (5 bases each). The CDR3 length is 13 residues. Trimming shortened V by 2 bases and J by 10 bases, and 13 bases separated the two germline ends. Germline values: CDR1 SGHNT, CDR2 YYREEE (reference sequence). CDR3 DNA: TGTGCCAGCAGCTTTATGAGGGACGGGGAGCAGTTCTTC. Residues: CASSFMRDGEQFF. The full variable domain, completed using reference TRBV5-4 and TRBJ2-1, is ETGVTQSPTHLIKTRGQQVTLRCSSQSGHNTVSWYQQALGQGPQFIFQYYREEENGRGNFPPRFSGLQFPNYSSELNVNALELDDSALYLCASSFMRDGEQFFGPGTRLTVL.

This clonotype was counted a few times. The chain carries TRBV29-1 and TRBJ2-5, with 7 bases lining up with TRBD1. CDR1 and CDR2 (germline): SQVTM, ANQGSEA. CDR3 length equals 12 residues. Trimming took 6 bases from V and 4 from J; bases not matched to a gene: 5. CDR3 residues: CSVSGGGETQYF. The CDR3 DNA reads as TGCAGCGTCTCAGGGGGTGGAGAGACCCAGTACTTC.

This clonotype was counted a few times. The chain couples TRBV7-2 to TRBJ2-3; no clear D. V gave up 6 bases and J gave up 2 bases, with 9 bases separating them. Germline V gene sequence: CDR1 SGHTA, CDR2 FQGNSA. The CDR3 extends over 13 amino acids. The CDR3 bases are TGTGCCAGCAGTTCCGAGGCCACAGATACGCAGTATTTT. Its protein product is CASSSEATDTQYF.

The chain recombines TRBV25-1 with TRBJ1-1, with TRBD1 matching 8 bases. The CDR3 is 17 residues long. Germline CDR1 is MGHDK and CDR2 is SYGVNS. V lost 1 base to trimming and J lost 0 bases; unmatched junction nucleotides: 7. The CDR3 loop is CASSESRGRRVNTEAFF. DNA for the CDR3: TGTGCCAGCAGTGAATCCAGGGGGCGCCGGGTGAACACTGAAGCTTTCTTT.

This chain links TRBV12-3 or TRBV12-4 with TRBJ1-4; 7 bases are shared with TRBD1. Trimming took 8 bases from V and 7 from J; bases not matched to a gene: 4. The CDR3 extends over 12 amino acids. The CDR3: CASGQDTEKLFF. For the CDR3, the DNA is TGTGCCAGCGGACAGGACACTGAAAAACTGTTTTTT.

The sample holds a few counts of this clonotype. This chain uses TRBV9 with TRBJ2-1, with 7 bases identical to TRBD1. There are 15 residues in the CDR3. Germline CDR1 and CDR2: SGDLS and YYNGEE. J gave up 2 bases and V 0 bases, and 2 bases lay outside the gene matches. The CDR3 reads CASSVAGQTYNEQFF. The CDR3 DNA follows: TGTGCCAGCAGCGTAGCGGGACAGACCTACAATGAGCAGTTCTTC.

This clonotype was recorded a few times. CDR3 in amino acids: CASSQGPTGLAGEGGSYEQYF. The CDR3 DNA reads TGTGCCAGCAGCCAAGGACCGACGGGACTAGCGGGAGAGGGGGGCTCCTACGAGCAGTACTTC. V and J are TRBV4-2 and TRBJ2-7; 14 nucleotides match TRBD2. After removal of 1 base from V and 0 bases from J, the junction contained 14 bases not matched to a gene. This CDR3 is 21 amino acids long. CDR1 and CDR2 (germline): LGHNA, YNFKEQ.

J is TRBJ2-7 and V is TRBV27, with 11 bases that match TRBD2. This CDR3 is built from 14 residues. Germline CDR1 is MNHEY and CDR2 is SMNVEV (reference sequence). J lost 3 bases, V lost 5 bases, and 3 bases had no gene match. As DNA, the CDR3 is TGTGCCAGCAGTATCACTAGCGGGGGCTACGAGCAGTACTTC. This translates into CASSITSGGYEQYF.

The sample holds a few counts of this clonotype. The V call is TRBV7-6, the J call TRBJ1-4; 9 bases fit TRBD1. Germline trimming cut 6 bases from V and 8 bases from J; bases unmatched to any gene: 10. The CDR3 length is 15 residues. Germline CDR1 reads SGHVS; CDR2 reads FNYEAQ. DNA for the CDR3: TGTGCCAGCAGTAACATACAGGGGGCGCGCGAAAAACTGTTTTTT. Translation: CASSNIQGAREKLFF.

The chain is built from TRBV7-9 and TRBJ2-1, with D perhaps matching TRBD2 (5 bases). Trimming took 8 bases from V and 9 from J, leaving 20 bases between them. From germline, CDR1 is SEHNR and CDR2 FQNEAQ (reference sequence). The CDR3 consists of 14 residues. The CDR3 is CASGNPGRVSEQFF. CDR3 DNA sequence: TGTGCCAGCGGTAACCCCGGGCGGGTGTCTGAGCAGTTCTTC.

The rearrangement joins TRBV5-1 to TRBJ2-5; no clear D gene. V was cut by 3 bases and J by 0 bases, with 6 bases left in between. Looked up from germline, CDR1 is SGHRS and CDR2 is YFSETQ. This CDR3 is 13 amino acids long. This CDR3 reads CASSYGDQETQYF. The CDR3 nucleotides read TGCGCCAGCAGCTACGGCGACCAAGAGACCCAGTACTTC.

The chain joins TRBV20-1 to TRBJ2-7; TRBD2 matches 11 bases. Germline CDR1 and CDR2: DFQATT and SNEGSKA (reference sequence). This CDR3 has 15 amino acids. Unmatched junction bases numbered 2, after V lost 1 base and J lost 0 bases. CDR3 nucleotides: TGCAGTGCTAGAGGCGGGACTAGCGGCTCCTACGAGCAGTACTTC. Amino acids: CSARGGTSGSYEQYF.

The gene calls are TRBV4-2 and TRBJ2-2; D not certain. Trimming pared 3 bases from V and 3 bases from J, leaving 23 bases between. Germline V gene data show CDR1 as LGHNA and CDR2 as YNFKEQ. There are 19 residues in the CDR3. Written as DNA, the CDR3 is TGTGCCAGCAGCCATATCTGGAACCTCGGGTTCCCGGACACCGGGGAGCTGTTTTTT. This translates into CASSHIWNLGFPDTGELFF.

The chain has TRBV5-6 and TRBJ2-5, with D tentatively TRBD1 (8 bases). CDR3 size: 15 residues. Trimming took off 4 bases at V and 5 bases at J, with 18 bases between the two ends. CDR1 SGHDT and CDR2 YYEEEE come from the germline V gene. CDR3 sequence: CASSRRTGRGETQYF. The CDR3 DNA sequence: TGTGCCAGCAGCCGAAGGACAGGGCGGGGGGAGACCCAGTACTTC.

The J gene is TRBJ2-1, the V gene TRBV10-3, with D possibly matching TRBD2 (6 bases). Trimming took 4 bases from V and 6 from J, leaving 10 bases between them. CDR1 ENHRY and CDR2 SYGVKD come from the germline V gene. The CDR3 has 13 residues. Here the CDR3 reads CAISGGLSNEQFF. The CDR3 nucleotides are TGTGCCATCAGTGGTGGACTATCCAATGAGCAGTTCTTC.